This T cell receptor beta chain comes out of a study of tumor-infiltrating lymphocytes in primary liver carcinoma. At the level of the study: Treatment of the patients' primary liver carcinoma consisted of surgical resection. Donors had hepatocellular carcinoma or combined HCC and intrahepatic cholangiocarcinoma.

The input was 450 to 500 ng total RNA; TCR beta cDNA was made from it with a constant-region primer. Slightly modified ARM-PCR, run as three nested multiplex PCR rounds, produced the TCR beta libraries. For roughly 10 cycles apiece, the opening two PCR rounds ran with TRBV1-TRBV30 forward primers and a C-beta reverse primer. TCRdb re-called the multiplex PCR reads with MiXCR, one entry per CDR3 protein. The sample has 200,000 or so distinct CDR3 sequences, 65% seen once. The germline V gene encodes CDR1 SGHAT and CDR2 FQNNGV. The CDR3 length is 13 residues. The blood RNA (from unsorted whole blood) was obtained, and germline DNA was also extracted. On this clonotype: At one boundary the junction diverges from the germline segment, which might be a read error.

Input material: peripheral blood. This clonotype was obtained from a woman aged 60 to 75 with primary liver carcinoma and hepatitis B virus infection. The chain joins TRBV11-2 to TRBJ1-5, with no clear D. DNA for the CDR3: TGTGCCAGCAACTTAGTTTCCAATCAGCCCCACCATTTT. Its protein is CASNLVSNQPHHF.